The clone carrying this TCR beta chain was detected once. This entry comes from a study of blood T cell repertoires in COVID-19. Study summary: COVID-19 samples from acute and convalescent phases originated in the United States, Italy and Spain. Sample material is recorded as cDNA or gDNA derived from T cells, B-cell-depleted T cells, or PBMCs.

The CDR3 extends over 18 amino acids. J was trimmed by 9 bases and V by 3 bases; bases with no gene match: 17. The V gene's germline CDR1 is SGDLS and CDR2 YYNGEE. Authors' processing steps: For nucleated cells, counts were estimated from reference gene primer amplification. Measured with immunoSEQ multiplex PCR; TCRdb has only the in-frame clones, and not every one. V and J calls and clone size are those listed in that table; D and trimming were worked out from the DNA. The data show about 170,000 clones, with 90% seen just once and roughly 0.56% held by the top ten. The TCR originated in a man between 50 and 59 years old with acute or convalescent COVID-19. This chain joins TRBV9 and TRBJ1-6; 8 nucleotides line up with TRBD1. Material: peripheral blood. CDR3 amino acids: CASSGSPTGVRSGSPLHF. The CDR3 DNA follows: TGTGCCAGCAGCGGTTCACCGACAGGGGTCAGGTCAGGTTCACCCCTCCACTTT.